The entry that follows covers one T cell receptor (beta chain) sequence. The antigen is unknown. Circulating pathogenic-like lymphocytes came from less than 10 mL of blood per patient. Cells were sorted as HLA-DR+CD14-CD3+CD4+CD25low/- from PBMCs. Trimming took 0 bases from V and 5 from J, leaving 14 bases between them. Germline CDR1 and CDR2: SGDLS and YYNGEE. The CDR3 is 15 residues long. This sample is part of a study of circulating and synovial CD4+ cells in juvenile arthritis. Study-wide results and limits: CPL versus bulk CD4 samples: T cell genome counts differed by at least an order of magnitude. Compared with bulk blood, circulating pathogenic-like lymphocytes shared substantially more CDR3 sequences with synovial T cells.

Some clones are missing from TCRdb's copy, which holds only in-frame ones; the method was immunoSEQ multiplex PCR. The sample shows about 1,300 clones, around 88% of them seen only once. The TCR originated in a human patient with juvenile idiopathic arthritis. Some clones in this sample may be carry-over from other donors' samples. The chain has TRBV9 and TRBJ2-5; TRBD2 is a possible D gene (6 bases). Sequenced: HLA-DR+ CD4+ T cells from blood. Indicated subset: circulating pathogenic-like lymphocytes, sorted as HLA-DR+CD14-CD3+CD4+CD25low/- blood T cells. CDR3 coding DNA: TGTGCCAGCAGCGTAGGAGGAGGGGTTTGGGAGACCCAGTACTTC. It yields the protein CASSVGGGVWETQYF. The full variable domain, its missing parts supplied by reference TRBV9 and TRBJ2-5, is DSGVTQTPKHLITATGQRVTLRCSPRSGDLSVYWYQQSLDQGLQFLIQYYNGEERAKGNILERFSAQQFPDLHSELNLSSLELGDSALYFCASSVGGGVWETQYFGPGTRLLVL.